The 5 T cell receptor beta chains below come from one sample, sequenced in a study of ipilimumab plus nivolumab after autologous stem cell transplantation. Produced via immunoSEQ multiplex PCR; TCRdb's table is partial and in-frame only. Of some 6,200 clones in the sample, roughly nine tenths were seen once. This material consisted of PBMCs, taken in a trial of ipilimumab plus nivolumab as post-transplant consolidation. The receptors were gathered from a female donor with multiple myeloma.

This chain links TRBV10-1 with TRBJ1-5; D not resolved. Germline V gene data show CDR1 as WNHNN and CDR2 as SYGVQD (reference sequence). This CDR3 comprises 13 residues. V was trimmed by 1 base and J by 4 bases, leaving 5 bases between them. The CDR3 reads CASSEWKNQPQHF. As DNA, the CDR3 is TGCGCCAGCAGTGAGTGGAAAAATCAGCCCCAGCATTTT.

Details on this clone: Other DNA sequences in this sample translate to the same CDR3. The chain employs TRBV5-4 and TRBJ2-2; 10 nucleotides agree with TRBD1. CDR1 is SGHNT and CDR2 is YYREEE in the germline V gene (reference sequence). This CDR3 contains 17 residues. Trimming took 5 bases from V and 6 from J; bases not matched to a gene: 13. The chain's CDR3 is CASSRTGTGVISGELFF. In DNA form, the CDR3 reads TGTGCCAGCAGTAGAACGGGGACAGGGGTAATTTCCGGGGAGCTGTTTTTT.

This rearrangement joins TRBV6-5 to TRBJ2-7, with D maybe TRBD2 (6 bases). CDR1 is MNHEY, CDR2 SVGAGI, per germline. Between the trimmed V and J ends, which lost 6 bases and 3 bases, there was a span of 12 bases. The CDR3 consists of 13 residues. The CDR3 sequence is CASRPIGGYEQYF. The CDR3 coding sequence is TGTGCCAGCAGACCTATCGGGGGCTACGAGCAGTACTTC.

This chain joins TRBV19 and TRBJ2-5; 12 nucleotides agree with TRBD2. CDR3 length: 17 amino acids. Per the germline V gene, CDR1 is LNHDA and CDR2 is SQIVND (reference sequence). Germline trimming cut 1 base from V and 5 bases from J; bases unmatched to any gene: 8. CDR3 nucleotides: TGTGCCAGTAGTATAGGACTAGCGGGAGTCGGCGTGGAGACCCAGTACTTC. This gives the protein CASSIGLAGVGVETQYF.

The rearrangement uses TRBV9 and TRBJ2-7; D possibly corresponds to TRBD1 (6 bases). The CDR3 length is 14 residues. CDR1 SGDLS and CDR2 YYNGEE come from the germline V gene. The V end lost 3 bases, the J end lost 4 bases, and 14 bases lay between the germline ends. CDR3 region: CASSEGDELYEQYF. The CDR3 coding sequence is TGTGCCAGCAGCGAGGGGGACGAACTTTACGAGCAGTACTTC.